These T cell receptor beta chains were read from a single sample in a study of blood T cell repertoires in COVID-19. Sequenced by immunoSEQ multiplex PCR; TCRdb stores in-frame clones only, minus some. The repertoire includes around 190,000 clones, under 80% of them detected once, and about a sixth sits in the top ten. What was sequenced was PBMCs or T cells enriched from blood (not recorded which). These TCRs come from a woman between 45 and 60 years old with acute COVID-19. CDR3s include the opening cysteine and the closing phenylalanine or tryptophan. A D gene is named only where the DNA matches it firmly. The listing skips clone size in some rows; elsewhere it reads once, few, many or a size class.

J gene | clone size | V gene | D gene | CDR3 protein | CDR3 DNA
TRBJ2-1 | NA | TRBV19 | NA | CASIGGPILNEQFF | TGTGCCAGTATCGGGGGGCCGATTCTCAATGAGCAGTTCTTC
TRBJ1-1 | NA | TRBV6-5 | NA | CASSPDGVRPKAFF | TGTGCCAGCAGTCCAGACGGGGTCCGCCCAAAAGCTTTCTTT
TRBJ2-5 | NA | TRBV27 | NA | CASGRQPDQETQYF | TGTGCCAGCGGCAGGCAGCCCGACCAAGAGACCCAGTACTTC
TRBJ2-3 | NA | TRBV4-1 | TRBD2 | CASSQALSGGARDTQYF | TGCGCCAGCAGCCAAGCCCTTAGCGGGGGGGCCAGGGATACGCAGTATTTT
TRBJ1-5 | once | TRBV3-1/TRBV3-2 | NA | CASSLDSNQPQHF | TGTGCCAGCAGCTTAGATAGCAATCAGCCCCAGCATTTT
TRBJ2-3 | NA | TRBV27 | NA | CASSLERRFTDTQYF | TGTGCCAGCAGTTTAGAGCGACGATTCACAGATACGCAGTATTTT
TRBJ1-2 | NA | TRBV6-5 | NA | CASSSDRSGYTF | TGTGCCAGCAGTTCCGACAGGTCGGGCTACACCTTC
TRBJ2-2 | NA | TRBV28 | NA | CASSLQGVIGELFF | TGTGCCAGCAGTTTACAAGGGGTTATCGGGGAGCTGTTTTTT
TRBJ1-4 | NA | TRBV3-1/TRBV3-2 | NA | CASSQAGNEKLFF | TGTGCCAGCAGCCAGGCAGGTAATGAAAAACTGTTTTTT
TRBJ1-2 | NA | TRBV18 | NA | CASSPGQPNYGYTF | TGTGCCAGCTCACCTGGACAGCCGAACTATGGCTACACCTTC
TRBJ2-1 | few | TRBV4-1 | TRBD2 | CASSQERGGYSNEQFF | TGCGCCAGCAGCCAAGAGCGGGGGGGCTACTCTAATGAGCAGTTCTTC
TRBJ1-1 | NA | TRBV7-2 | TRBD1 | CASSLQGADTEAFF | TGTGCCAGCAGCTTACAGGGGGCCGACACTGAAGCTTTCTTT
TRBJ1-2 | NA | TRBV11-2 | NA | CASSLKQNYGYTF | TGTGCCAGCAGCTTAAAACAGAACTATGGCTACACCTTC
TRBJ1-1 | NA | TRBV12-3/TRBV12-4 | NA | CASSQGIGTEAFF | TGTGCCAGCAGTCAGGGGATTGGGACTGAAGCTTTCTTT
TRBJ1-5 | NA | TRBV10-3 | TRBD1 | CAIQGNDQPQHF | TGTGCCATACAGGGGAATGATCAGCCCCAGCATTTT
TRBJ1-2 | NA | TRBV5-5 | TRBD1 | CASSWGGTGSYGYTF | TGTGCCAGCAGCTGGGGTGGGACAGGGTCCTATGGCTACACCTTC
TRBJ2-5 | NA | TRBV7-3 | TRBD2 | CASPPIAGGPPGETQYF | TGTGCCAGCCCGCCCATAGCGGGGGGCCCACCGGGAGAGACCCAGTACTTC
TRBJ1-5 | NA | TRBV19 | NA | CASSVREARLNQPQHF | TGTGCCAGTAGTGTACGGGAAGCGCGCCTAAATCAGCCCCAGCATTTT
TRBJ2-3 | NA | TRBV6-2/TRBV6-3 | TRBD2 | CASSYLAGGTDTQYF | TGTGCCAGCAGTTACTTAGCGGGGGGCACAGATACGCAGTATTTT
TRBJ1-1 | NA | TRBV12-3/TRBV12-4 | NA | CASSATLTGAFF | TGTGCCAGCAGTGCTACCTTGACTGGAGCTTTCTTT
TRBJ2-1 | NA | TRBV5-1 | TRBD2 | CASSKGTSGGAFNEQFF | TGCGCCAGCAGCAAGGGGACTAGCGGGGGGGCATTTAATGAGCAGTTCTTC
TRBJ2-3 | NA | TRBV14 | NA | CASSQEVGGGDTQYF | TGTGCCAGCAGCCAAGAGGTGGGCGGGGGCGATACGCAGTATTTT
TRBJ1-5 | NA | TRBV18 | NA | CASSLGGEGNQPQHF | TGTGCCAGCTCACTAGGAGGGGAGGGCAATCAGCCCCAGCATTTT
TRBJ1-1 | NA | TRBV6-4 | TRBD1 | CASSDHTDRGILAEAFF | TGTGCCAGCAGTGATCACACCGACAGGGGAATTTTGGCTGAAGCTTTCTTT
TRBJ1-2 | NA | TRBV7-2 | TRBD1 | CASSPQGLGYVYTF | TGTGCCAGCAGCCCACAGGGGTTGGGCTATGTCTACACCTTC
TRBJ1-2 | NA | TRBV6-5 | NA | CASSQTGFGYTF | TGTGCCAGCAGCCAAACGGGGTTTGGCTACACCTTC
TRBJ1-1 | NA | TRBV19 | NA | CASSVRGANTEAFF | TGTGCCAGTAGTGTTCGGGGGGCCAACACTGAAGCTTTCTTT
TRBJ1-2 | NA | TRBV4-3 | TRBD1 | CASSQRTGRYGYTF | TGCGCCAGCAGCCAGAGGACAGGTCGCTATGGCTACACCTTC
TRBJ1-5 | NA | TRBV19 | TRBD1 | CASSIDLRQGSQPQHF | TGTGCCAGTAGTATAGATCTCCGACAGGGTTCACAGCCCCAGCATTTT
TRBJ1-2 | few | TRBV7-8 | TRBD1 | CASSSPGQGAYGYTF | TGTGCCAGCAGCTCACCGGGACAGGGGGCGTATGGCTACACCTTC
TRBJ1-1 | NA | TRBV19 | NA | CASSHRVNTEAFF | TGTGCCAGTAGCCATCGGGTGAACACTGAAGCTTTCTTT
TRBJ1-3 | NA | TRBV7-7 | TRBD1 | CASSSGQGGGNTIYF | TGTGCCAGCAGCTCGGGACAGGGGGGAGGAAACACCATATATTTT
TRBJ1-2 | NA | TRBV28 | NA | CASSLARRVAF | TGTGCCAGCAGTTTGGCCCGGCGGGTGGCCTTC
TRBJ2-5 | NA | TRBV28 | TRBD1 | CASSDGTGQETQYF | TGTGCCAGCAGTGACGGGACAGGGCAAGAGACCCAGTACTTC
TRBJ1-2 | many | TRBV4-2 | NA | CASSQDQGDRGYTF | TGTGCCAGCAGCCAAGATCAGGGCGACCGGGGCTACACCTTC
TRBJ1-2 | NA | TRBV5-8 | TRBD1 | CASSLDRASYGYTF | TGTGCCAGCAGCTTAGACAGGGCGAGCTATGGCTACACCTTC
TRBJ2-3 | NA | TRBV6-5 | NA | CAGSSGGGTDTQYF | TGTGCGGGGTCTTCCGGGGGTGGCACAGATACGCAGTATTTT
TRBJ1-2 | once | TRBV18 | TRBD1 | CASSPTDRGQVAYTF | TGTGCCAGCTCACCGACCGACAGGGGCCAGGTCGCCTACACCTTC
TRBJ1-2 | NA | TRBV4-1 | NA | CASSQAWANAGYTF | TGCGCCAGCAGCCAGGCTTGGGCTAACGCTGGCTACACCTTC
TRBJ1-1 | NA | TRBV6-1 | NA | CASSERRDTEAFF | TGTGCCAGCAGTGAAAGGAGGGACACTGAAGCTTTCTTT
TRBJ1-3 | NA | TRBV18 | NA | CASSEMDTIYF | TGTGCCAGCTCAGAGATGGACACCATATATTTT
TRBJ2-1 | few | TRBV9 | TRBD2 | CASKRGGVFNEQFF | TGTGCCAGCAAGCGGGGGGGAGTATTCAATGAGCAGTTCTTC
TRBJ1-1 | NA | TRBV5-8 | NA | CASSLSTNTEAFF | TGTGCCAGCAGCTTGAGCACGAACACTGAAGCTTTCTTT
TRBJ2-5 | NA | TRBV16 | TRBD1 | CASSPGQQETQYF | TGTGCCAGCAGCCCGGGACAGCAAGAGACCCAGTACTTC
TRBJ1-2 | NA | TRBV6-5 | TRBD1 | CASSPRDSFYGYTF | TGTGCCAGCAGTCCCCGGGACAGTTTCTATGGCTACACCTTC
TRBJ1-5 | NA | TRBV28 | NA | CASSGDYQPQHF | TGTGCCAGCAGCGGGGATTATCAGCCCCAGCATTTT
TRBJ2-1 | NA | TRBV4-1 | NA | CASSQVGRTDEQFF | TGCGCCAGCAGCCAAGTTGGTCGAACGGATGAGCAGTTCTTC
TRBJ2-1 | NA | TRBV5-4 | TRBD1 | CASSPRDRDNEQFF | TGTGCCAGCAGCCCAAGGGACAGGGACAATGAGCAGTTCTTC
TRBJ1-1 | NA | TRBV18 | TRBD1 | CASLEGAGTEAFF | TGTGCCAGCTTGGAGGGGGCGGGCACTGAAGCTTTCTTT